This paragraph covers one T cell receptor (beta chain) sequence. Given a much more abundant clone one base away, this may be a read error. The data belong to a study of kidney transplant recipient with SARS-CoV-2 infection. TCRdb used MiXCR to reprocess the reads, holding one entry per CDR3 protein. The sample consists of under 250,000 distinct CDR3 sequences, 29% of them appearing once. The clonotype was recovered from a male patient aged 25 to 39 who had COVID-19 and was a kidney transplant recipient. T cells may partly derive from the graft donor. This material consisted of a blood sample, taken at baseline and between days 110 and 120 from a kidney transplant recipient.

Written as DNA, the CDR3 is TGTGCCAGCAGTAACAAACCCTCTATGCGAAAGACCTATGGCTACACCTTC. Protein sequence: CASSNKPSMRKTYGYTF. The chain uses TRBV6-1 and TRBJ1-2; no firm D call. The CDR3 totals 17 residues. V lost 5 bases to trimming and J lost 4 bases, with 23 bases between them. CDR1 MNHNS and CDR2 SASEGT come from the germline V gene.